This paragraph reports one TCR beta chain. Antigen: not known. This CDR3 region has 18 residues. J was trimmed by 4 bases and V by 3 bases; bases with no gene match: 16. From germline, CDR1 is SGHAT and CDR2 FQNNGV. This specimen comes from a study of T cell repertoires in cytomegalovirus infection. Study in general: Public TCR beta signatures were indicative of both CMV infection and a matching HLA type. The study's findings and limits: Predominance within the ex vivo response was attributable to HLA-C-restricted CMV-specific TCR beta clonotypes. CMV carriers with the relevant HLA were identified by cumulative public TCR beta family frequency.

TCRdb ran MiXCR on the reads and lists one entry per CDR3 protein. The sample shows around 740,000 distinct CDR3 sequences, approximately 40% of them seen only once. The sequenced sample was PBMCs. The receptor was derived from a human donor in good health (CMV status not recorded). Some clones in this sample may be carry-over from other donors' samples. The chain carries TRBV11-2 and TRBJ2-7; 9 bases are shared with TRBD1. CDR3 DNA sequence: TGTGCCAGCAGCTTGAGGACAGGGGAAGGTCGGAGAATTTACGAGCAGTACTTC. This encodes CASSLRTGEGRRIYEQYF. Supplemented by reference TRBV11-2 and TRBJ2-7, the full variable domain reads EAGVAQSPRYKIIEKRQSVAFWCNPISGHATLYWYQQILGQGPKLLIQFQNNGVVDDSQLPKDRFSAERLKGVDSTLKIQPAKLEDSAVYLCASSLRTGEGRRIYEQYFGPGTRLTVT.